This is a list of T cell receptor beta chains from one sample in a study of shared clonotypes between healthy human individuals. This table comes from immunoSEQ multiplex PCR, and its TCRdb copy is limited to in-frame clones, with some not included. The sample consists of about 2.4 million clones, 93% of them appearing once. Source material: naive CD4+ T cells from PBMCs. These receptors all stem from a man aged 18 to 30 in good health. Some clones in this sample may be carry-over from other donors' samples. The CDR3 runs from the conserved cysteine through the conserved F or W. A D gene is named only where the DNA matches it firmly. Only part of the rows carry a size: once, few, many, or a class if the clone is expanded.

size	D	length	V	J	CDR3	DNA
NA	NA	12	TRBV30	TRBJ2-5	CAWTPGGETQYF	TGTGCCTGGACCCCAGGGGGGGAGACCCAGTACTTC
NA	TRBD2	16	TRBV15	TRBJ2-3	CATSTQPGLGVDTQYF	TGTGCCACCAGCACTCAACCGGGACTAGGAGTTGATACGCAGTATTTT
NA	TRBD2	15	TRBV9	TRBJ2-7	CASSVLAGHSYEQYF	TGTGCCAGCAGCGTATTAGCGGGACACTCCTACGAGCAGTACTTC
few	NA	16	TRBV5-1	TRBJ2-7	CASSLGGLSSSYEQYF	TGCGCCAGCAGCTTGGGGGGCCTTTCGAGCTCCTACGAGCAGTACTTC
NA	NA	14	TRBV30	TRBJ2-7	CAWVNDSRGNEQYF	TGTGCCTGGGTTAATGACTCCAGGGGTAACGAGCAGTACTTC
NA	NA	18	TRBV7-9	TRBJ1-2	CASSLGGVRRAHNYGYTF	TGTGCCAGCAGCTTAGGGGGAGTGCGGAGGGCGCATAACTATGGCTACACCTTC
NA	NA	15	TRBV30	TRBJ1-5	CAWSVSDTLVRPQHF	TGTGCCTGGAGTGTATCGGACACTCTTGTTCGTCCCCAGCATTTT
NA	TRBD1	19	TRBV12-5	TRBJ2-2	CASGLTPADRAHGAGELFF	TGTGCTAGTGGTTTAACCCCCGCTGACAGGGCGCATGGTGCCGGGGAGCTGTTTTTT
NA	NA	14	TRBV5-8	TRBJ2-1	CASSLYTYYNEQFF	TGTGCCAGCAGCCTCTACACCTACTACAATGAGCAGTTCTTC
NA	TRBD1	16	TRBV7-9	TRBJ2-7	CASSLSGQGSSYEQYF	TGTGCCAGCAGCTTATCCGGACAGGGGTCCTCCTACGAGCAGTACTTC
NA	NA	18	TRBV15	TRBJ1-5	CATSRDQSRLYSNQPQHF	TGTGCCACCAGCAGAGACCAGTCGAGGTTATATAGCAATCAGCCCCAGCATTTT
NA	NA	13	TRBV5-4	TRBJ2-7	CASSASLGGEQYF	TGTGCCAGCAGCGCGTCACTAGGAGGCGAGCAGTACTTC
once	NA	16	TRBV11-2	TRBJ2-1	CASSPRGEPSYNEQFF	TGTGCCAGCAGCCCAAGGGGGGAGCCCTCTTACAATGAGCAGTTCTTC
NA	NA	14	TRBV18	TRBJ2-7	CASSPPGTIYEQYF	TGTGCCAGCTCACCACCCGGGACGATCTACGAGCAGTACTTC
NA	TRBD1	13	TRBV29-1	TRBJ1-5	CSVSTGQGPPQHF	TGCAGCGTTTCAACCGGACAGGGTCCGCCCCAGCATTTT
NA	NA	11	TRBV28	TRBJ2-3	CASSLRAGQYF	TGTGCCAGCAGTCTCCGGGCTGGGCAGTATTTT